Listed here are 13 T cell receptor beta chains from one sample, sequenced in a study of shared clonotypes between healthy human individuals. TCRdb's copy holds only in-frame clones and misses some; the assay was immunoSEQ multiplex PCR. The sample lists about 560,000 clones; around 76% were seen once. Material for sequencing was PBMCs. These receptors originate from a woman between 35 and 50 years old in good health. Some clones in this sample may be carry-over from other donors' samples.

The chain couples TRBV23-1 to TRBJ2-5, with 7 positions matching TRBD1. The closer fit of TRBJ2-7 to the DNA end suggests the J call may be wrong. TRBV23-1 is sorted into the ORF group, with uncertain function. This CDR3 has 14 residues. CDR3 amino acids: CASSHPGGGYEQYF. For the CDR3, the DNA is TGCGCCAGCAGTCACCCAGGGGGTGGGTACGAGCAGTACTTC.

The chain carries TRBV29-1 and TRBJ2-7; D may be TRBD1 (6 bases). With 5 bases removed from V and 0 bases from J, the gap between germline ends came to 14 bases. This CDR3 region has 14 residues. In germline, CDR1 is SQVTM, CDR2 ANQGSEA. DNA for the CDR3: TGCAGCGTTTACCGCACAGGGAGCTCCTACGAGCAGTACTTC. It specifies CSVYRTGSSYEQYF.

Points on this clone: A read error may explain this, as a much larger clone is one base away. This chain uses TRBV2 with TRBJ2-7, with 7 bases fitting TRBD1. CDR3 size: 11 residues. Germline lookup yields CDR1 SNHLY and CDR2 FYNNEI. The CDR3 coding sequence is TGTGCCAGCAGGGAAAGCAGGGGGATGGGCTTC. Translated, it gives CASRESRGMGF.

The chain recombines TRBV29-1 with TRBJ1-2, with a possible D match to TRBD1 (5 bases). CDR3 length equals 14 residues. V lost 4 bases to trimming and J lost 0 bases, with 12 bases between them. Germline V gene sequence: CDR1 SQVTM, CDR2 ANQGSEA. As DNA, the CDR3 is TGCAGCGTTGGGGGGGGGAGCACTAACTATGGCTACACCTTC. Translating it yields CSVGGGSTNYGYTF.

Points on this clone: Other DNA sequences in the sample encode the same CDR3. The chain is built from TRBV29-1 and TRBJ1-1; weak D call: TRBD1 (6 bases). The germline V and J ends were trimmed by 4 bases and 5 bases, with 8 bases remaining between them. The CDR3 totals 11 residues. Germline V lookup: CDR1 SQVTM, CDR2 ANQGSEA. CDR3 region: CSVGRGTEAFF. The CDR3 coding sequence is TGCAGCGTTGGGAGGGGGACTGAAGCTTTCTTT.

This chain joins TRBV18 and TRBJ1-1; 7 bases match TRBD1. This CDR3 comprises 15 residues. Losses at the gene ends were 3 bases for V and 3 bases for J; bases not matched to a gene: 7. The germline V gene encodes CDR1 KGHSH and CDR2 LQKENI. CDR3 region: CASSPPGQWDTEAFF. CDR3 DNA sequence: TGTGCCAGCTCACCGCCGGGACAGTGGGACACTGAAGCTTTCTTT.

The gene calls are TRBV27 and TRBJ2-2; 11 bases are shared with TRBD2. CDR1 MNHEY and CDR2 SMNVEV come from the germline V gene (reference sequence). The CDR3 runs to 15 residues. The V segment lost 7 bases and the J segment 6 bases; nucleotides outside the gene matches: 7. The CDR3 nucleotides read TGTGCCAGCACCCTAGCGGGAGGTAATCCCGGGGAGCTGTTTTTT. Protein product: CASTLAGGNPGELFF.

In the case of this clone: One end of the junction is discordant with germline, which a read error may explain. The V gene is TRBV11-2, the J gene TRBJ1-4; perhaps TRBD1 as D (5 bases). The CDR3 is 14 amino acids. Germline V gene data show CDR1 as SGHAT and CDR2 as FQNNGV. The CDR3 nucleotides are TGTGCCAGCGGCTTCGCGGGGGGAATTGAAAAACTGTTTTTT. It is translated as CASGFAGGIEKLFF.

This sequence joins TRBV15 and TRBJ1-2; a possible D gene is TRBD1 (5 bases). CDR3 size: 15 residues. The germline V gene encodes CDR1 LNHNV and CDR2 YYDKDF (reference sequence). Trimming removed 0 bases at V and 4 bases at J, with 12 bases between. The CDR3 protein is CATSRDTEGTYGYTF. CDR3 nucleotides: TGTGCCACCAGCAGAGATACAGAGGGGACCTATGGCTACACCTTC.

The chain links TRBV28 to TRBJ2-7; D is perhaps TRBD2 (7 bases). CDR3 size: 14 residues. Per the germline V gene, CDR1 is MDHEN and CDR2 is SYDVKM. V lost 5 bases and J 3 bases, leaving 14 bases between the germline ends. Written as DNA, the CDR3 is TGTGCCAGCAGTCTCCTGCGGGGGCACTACGAGCAGTACTTC. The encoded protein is CASSLLRGHYEQYF.

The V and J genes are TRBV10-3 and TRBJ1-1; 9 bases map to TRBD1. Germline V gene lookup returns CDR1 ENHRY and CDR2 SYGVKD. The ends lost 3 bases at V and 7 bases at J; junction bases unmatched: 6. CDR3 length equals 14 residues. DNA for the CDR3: TGTGCCATCAGTGATCCGGGACAGGGATTTGAAGCTTTCTTT. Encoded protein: CAISDPGQGFEAFF.

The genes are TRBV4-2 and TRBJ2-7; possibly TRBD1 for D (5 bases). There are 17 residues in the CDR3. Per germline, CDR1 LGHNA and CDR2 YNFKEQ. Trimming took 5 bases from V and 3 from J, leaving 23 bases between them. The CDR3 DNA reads TGTGCCAGCAGCAAAGGACAAACCTTCGGGCCGATCTACGAGCAGTACTTC. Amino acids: CASSKGQTFGPIYEQYF.

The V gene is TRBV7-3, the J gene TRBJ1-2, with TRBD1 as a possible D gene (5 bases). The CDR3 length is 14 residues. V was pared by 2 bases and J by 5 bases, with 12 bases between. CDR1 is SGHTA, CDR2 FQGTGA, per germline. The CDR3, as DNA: TGTGCCAGCAGCTTAGGGGCAGGGATGTATGGCTACACCTTC. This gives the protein CASSLGAGMYGYTF.